These 15 T cell receptor beta chains were sequenced from one sample in a study of control samples from healthy donors and cancer patients. TCRdb keeps only in-frame clones here, not all; method: immunoSEQ multiplex PCR. This sample yields under 150,000 clones, of which around nine tenths are seen a single time; roughly 10% belongs to the top ten. Material for sequencing was blood. These receptors were collected from a man under 40 in good health.

The gene calls are TRBV19 and TRBJ1-1; maybe TRBD1 (5 bases). Germline V lookup: CDR1 LNHDA, CDR2 SQIVND (reference sequence). The CDR3 is made up of 14 amino acids. The V end was cut by 4 bases, the J end by 3 bases, with 12 bases between. CDR3 bases: TGTGCCAGTAGTAACGCCGGGGGTTACACTGAAGCTTTCTTT. The encoded protein is CASSNAGGYTEAFF.

The chain carries TRBV28 and TRBJ1-6; TRBD1 might be the D (5 bases). Germline loops: CDR1 MDHEN, CDR2 SYDVKM. CDR3 length equals 12 residues. V was trimmed by 6 bases and J by 13 bases, leaving 13 bases between them. Here the CDR3 reads CASRHQGLPLHF. In nucleotides, the CDR3 is TGTGCCAGCAGACACCAGGGACTTCCCCTCCACTTT.

The chain has TRBV7-2 and TRBJ2-5; no definite D call. CDR1 is SGHTA, CDR2 FQGNSA, per germline. V was shortened by 0 bases and J by 5 bases, with 13 bases between the two germline ends. This CDR3 spans 15 amino acids. CDR3 nucleotide sequence: TGTGCCAGCAGCTTAGCGGTCCAGCCCCGGGAGACCCAGTACTTC. Protein sequence: CASSLAVQPRETQYF.

The gene calls are TRBV9 and TRBJ2-3; 8 bases are shared with TRBD1. J was trimmed by 10 bases and V by 4 bases; bases with no gene match: 20. Germline V gene sequence: CDR1 SGDLS, CDR2 YYNGEE. There are 17 residues in the CDR3. CDR3 DNA: TGTGCCAGCAGCCCGACGGTTGCCGGGACAGGCTTTACGTCGCAGTATTTT. Protein product: CASSPTVAGTGFTSQYF.

The CDR3 loop is CASSLRGSSGYGGEQFF. CDR3 coding DNA: TGTGCCAGCAGCCTTAGGGGGTCTAGCGGGTATGGTGGTGAGCAGTTCTTC. V gene TRBV7-9 combines with J gene TRBJ2-1, with TRBD2 matching over 8 bases. Trimming cost V 5 bases and J 9 bases; bases outside gene matches: 18. Looked up from germline, CDR1 is SEHNR and CDR2 is FQNEAQ (reference sequence). There are 17 residues in the CDR3.

In the case of this clone: This sample also contains other DNA sequences that code for the same CDR3. The chain links TRBV28 to TRBJ1-2; maybe TRBD1 (5 bases). The CDR3 contains 14 residues. V was trimmed by 5 bases and J by 0 bases, leaving 10 bases between them. Germline V lookup: CDR1 MDHEN, CDR2 SYDVKM. The CDR3 region has the DNA TGTGCCAGCAGTCTGGGGGGAGCTAACTATGGCTACACCTTC. Its translation is CASSLGGANYGYTF.

The genes are TRBV11-2 and TRBJ2-7, with 10 bases identical to TRBD1. CDR3 length equals 14 residues. Looked up from germline, CDR1 is SGHAT and CDR2 is FQNNGV. V shed 3 bases, J shed 2 bases, and the junction held 1 base outside the gene matches. The chain's CDR3 is CASSFGTGAYEQYF. In nucleotides, the CDR3 is TGTGCCAGCAGCTTTGGGACAGGGGCCTACGAGCAGTACTTC.

The chain joins TRBV7-8 to TRBJ1-1; D unresolved. Germline CDR1 reads SGHVS; CDR2 reads FQNEAQ. Trimming took 3 bases from V and 3 from J, leaving 5 bases between them. The CDR3 loop spans 12 amino acids. The CDR3 loop reads CASSFSDTEAFF. The CDR3, as DNA: TGTGCCAGCAGCTTTTCCGACACTGAAGCTTTCTTT.

This chain connects TRBV6-5 to TRBJ2-7; 7 nucleotides match TRBD1. Looked up from germline, CDR1 is MNHEY and CDR2 is SVGAGI. CDR3 length: 12 amino acids. V shed 0 bases, J shed 7 bases, and the junction held 0 bases outside the gene matches. The CDR3 sequence: CASSYSTGEQYF. The CDR3 DNA reads as TGTGCCAGCAGTTACTCGACAGGGGAGCAGTACTTC.

The rearrangement uses TRBV27 and TRBJ1-1, with D hard to call. Germline lookup yields CDR1 MNHEY and CDR2 SMNVEV (reference sequence). This CDR3 spans 13 amino acids. Deletions cut 7 bases from V and 3 bases from J, with 12 bases between. This CDR3 is CASKQRGDTEAFF. CDR3 nucleotides: TGTGCCAGCAAACAGCGTGGGGACACTGAAGCTTTCTTT.

This clone occurred once. V and J are TRBV7-2 and TRBJ1-6, with D possibly TRBD1 on 5 matching bases. The germline gives CDR1 SGHTA, CDR2 FQGNSA. This CDR3 contains 16 residues. The V gene lost 6 bases and the J gene lost 9 bases, with 21 bases spanning the gap. The CDR3 sequence is CASRDRQGPVFSPLHF. The CDR3 DNA is TGTGCCAGCAGGGATCGGCAGGGTCCAGTTTTTTCACCCCTCCACTTT.

This clone was found once. The chain combines TRBV12-5 with TRBJ2-7; no definite D call. With 3 bases removed from V and 3 bases from J, the gap between germline ends came to 18 bases. The germline V gene encodes CDR1 LGHNT and CDR2 FRNRAP. The CDR3 spans 16 residues. The CDR3 nucleotides read TGTGCTAGTGGTTTTCCCTCCGGGTGGAAGAACTACGAGCAGTACTTC. Its protein is CASGFPSGWKNYEQYF.

The chain employs TRBV2 and TRBJ2-7; D might be TRBD2 (6 bases). V lost 4 bases and J 4 bases, leaving 17 bases between the germline ends. Germline lookup yields CDR1 SNHLY and CDR2 FYNNEI. The CDR3 covers 15 residues. CDR3 nucleotide sequence: TGTGCCAGCAGTGTGCGGGGAAGGACTACATACGAGCAGTACTTC. Translated: CASSVRGRTTYEQYF.

This chain joins TRBV6-5 and TRBJ2-7; tentative D call: TRBD2 (6 bases). CDR1 is MNHEY and CDR2 is SVGAGI in the germline V gene. The CDR3 has 15 residues. Trimming stripped 7 bases from V and 7 bases from J, with 23 bases between. CDR3 bases: TGTGCCAGCAAACTCGGGGGTAACATAAGAATAGAGCAGTACTTC. It encodes CASKLGGNIRIEQYF.

The rearrangement joins TRBV27 to TRBJ2-7, with 7 bases matching TRBD1. This CDR3 is built from 20 residues. V shed 4 bases, J shed 1 base, and the junction held 22 bases outside the gene matches. Per the germline V gene, CDR1 is MNHEY and CDR2 is SMNVEV (reference sequence). The CDR3 region has the DNA TGTGCCAGCAGTTGCCCTTTTTATGGGACAGCTGTTTATCTTTCCTACGAGCAGTACTTC. It codes for CASSCPFYGTAVYLSYEQYF.